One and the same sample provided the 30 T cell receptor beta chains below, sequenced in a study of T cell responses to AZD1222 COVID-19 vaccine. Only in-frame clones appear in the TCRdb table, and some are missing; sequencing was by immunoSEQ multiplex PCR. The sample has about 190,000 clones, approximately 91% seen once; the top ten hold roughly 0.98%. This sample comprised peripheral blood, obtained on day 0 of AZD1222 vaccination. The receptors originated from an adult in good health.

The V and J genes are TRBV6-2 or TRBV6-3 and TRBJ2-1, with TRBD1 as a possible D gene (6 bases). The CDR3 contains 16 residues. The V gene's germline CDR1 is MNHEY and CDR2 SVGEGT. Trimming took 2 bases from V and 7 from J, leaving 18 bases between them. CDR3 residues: CASSYQGLLTLNEQFF. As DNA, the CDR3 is TGTGCCAGCAGTTACCAGGGGTTGTTGACCCTTAATGAGCAGTTCTTC.

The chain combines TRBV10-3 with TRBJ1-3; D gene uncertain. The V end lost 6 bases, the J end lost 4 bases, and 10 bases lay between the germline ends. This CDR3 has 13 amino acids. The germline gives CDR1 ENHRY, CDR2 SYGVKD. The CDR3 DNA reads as TGTGCCATCAGCGAAGTTTCCGGAAACACCATATATTTT. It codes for CAISEVSGNTIYF.

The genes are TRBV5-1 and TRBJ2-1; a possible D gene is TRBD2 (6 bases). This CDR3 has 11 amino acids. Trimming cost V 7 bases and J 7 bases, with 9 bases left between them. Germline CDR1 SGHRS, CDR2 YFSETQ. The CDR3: CASGAGNEQFF. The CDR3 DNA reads TGCGCCAGCGGGGCGGGAAATGAGCAGTTCTTC.

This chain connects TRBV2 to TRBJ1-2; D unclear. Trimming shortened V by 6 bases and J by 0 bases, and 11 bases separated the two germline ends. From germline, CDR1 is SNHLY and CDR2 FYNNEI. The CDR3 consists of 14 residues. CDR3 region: CASSRLGANYGYTF. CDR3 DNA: TGTGCCAGCAGCCGACTGGGAGCTAACTATGGCTACACCTTC.

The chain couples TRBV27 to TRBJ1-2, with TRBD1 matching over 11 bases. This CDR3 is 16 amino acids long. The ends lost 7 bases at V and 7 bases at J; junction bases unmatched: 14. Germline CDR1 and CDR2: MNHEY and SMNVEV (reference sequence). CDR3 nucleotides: TGTGCCAGCACCCCCGGGACAGGGGGAATACGGGGTGGCTACACCTTC. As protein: CASTPGTGGIRGGYTF.

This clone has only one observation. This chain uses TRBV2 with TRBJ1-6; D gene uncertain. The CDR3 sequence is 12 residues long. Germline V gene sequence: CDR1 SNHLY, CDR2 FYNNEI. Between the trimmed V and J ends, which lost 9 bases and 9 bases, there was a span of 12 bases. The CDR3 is CASQVFSSPLHF. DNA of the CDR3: TGTGCCAGTCAAGTTTTTAGTTCACCCCTCCACTTT.

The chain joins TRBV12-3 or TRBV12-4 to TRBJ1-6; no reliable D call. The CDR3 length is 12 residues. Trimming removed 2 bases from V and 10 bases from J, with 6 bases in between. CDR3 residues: CASSLSPSPLHF. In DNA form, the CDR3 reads TGTGCCAGCAGTTTATCACCCTCACCCCTCCACTTT.

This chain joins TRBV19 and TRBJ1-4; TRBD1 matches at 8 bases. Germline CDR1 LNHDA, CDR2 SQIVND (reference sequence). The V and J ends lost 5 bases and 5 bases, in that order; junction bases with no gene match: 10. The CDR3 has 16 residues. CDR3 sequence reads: CASSSLRQGQNEKLFF. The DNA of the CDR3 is TGTGCCAGTAGTTCCCTGCGACAGGGGCAGAATGAAAAACTGTTTTTT.

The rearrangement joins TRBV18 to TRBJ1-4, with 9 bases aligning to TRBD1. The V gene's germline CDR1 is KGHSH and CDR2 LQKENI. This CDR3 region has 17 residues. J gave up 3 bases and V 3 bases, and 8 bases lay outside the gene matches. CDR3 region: CASSPLGTGKPNEKLFF. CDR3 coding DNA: TGTGCCAGCTCACCCCTTGGGACAGGGAAACCTAATGAAAAACTGTTTTTT. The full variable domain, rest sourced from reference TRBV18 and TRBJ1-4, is NAGVMQNPRHLVRRRGQEARLRCSPMKGHSHVYWYRQLPEEGLKFMVYLQKENIIDESGMPKERFSAEFPKEGPSILRIQQVVRGDSAAYFCASSPLGTGKPNEKLFFGSGTQLSVL.

DNA of the CDR3: TGCAGCGGATCCGGGGGGACAGGCTACAATGAGCAGTTCTTC. Its translation: CSGSGGTGYNEQFF. This rearrangement joins TRBV29-1 to TRBJ2-1, with D maybe TRBD1 (8 bases). The CDR3 is 14 residues long. Germline V gives CDR1 SQVTM, CDR2 ANQGSEA. Trimming cost V 7 bases and J 3 bases, with 16 bases left between them.

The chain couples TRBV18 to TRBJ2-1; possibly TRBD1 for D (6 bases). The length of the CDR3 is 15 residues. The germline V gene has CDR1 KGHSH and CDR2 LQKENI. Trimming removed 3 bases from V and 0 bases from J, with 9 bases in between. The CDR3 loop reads CASSPMDSSYNEQFF. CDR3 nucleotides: TGTGCCAGCTCACCCATGGACAGCTCCTACAATGAGCAGTTCTTC.

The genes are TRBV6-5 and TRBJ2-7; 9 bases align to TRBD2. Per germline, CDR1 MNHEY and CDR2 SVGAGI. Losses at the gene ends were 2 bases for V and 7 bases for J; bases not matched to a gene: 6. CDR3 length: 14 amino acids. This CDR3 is CASSYGTSPIEQYF. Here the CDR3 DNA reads TGTGCCAGCAGTTACGGGACTAGCCCTATTGAGCAGTACTTC.

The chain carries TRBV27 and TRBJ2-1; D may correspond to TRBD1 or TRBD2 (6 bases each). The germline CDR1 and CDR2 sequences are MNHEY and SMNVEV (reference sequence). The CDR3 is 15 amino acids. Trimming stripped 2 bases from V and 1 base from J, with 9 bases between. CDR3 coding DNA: TGTGCCAGCAGTTTACGGGGGCCGTCCTACAATGAGCAGTTCTTC. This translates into CASSLRGPSYNEQFF.

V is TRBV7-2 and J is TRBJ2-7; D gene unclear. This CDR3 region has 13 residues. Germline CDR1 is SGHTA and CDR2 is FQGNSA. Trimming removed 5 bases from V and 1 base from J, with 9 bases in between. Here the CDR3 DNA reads TGTGCCAGCAGCGCTGGACGGTCCTACGAGCAGTACTTC. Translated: CASSAGRSYEQYF.

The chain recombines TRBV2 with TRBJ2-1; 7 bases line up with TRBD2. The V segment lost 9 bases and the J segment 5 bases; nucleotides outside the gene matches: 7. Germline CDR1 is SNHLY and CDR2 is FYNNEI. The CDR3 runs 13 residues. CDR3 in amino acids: CARTGTTDNEQFF. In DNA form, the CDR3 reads TGTGCCAGGACCGGGACTACAGACAATGAGCAGTTCTTC.

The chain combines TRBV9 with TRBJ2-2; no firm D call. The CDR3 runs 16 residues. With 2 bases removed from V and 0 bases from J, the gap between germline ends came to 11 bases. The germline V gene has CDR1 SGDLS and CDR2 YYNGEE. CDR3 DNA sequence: TGTGCCAGCAGCGTTCTAGGTAACCCGAACACCGGGGAGCTGTTTTTT. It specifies CASSVLGNPNTGELFF.

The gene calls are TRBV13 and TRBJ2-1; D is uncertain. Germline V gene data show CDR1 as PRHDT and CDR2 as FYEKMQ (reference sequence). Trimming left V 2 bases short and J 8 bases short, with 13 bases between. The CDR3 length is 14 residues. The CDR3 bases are TGTGCCAGCAGCTTATCGGACCAAGGGTATGAGCAGTTCTTC. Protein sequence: CASSLSDQGYEQFF.

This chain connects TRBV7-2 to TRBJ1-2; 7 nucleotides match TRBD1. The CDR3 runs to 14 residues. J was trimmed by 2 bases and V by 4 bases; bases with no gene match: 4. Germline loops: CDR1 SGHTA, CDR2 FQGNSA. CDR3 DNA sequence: TGTGCCAGCAGCTCCTTGACAGGGAACTATGGCTACACCTTC. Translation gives CASSSLTGNYGYTF.

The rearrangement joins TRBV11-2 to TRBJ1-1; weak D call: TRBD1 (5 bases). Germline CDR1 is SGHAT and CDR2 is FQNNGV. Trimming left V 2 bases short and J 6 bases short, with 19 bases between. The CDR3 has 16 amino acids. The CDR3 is CASSLSGRVLGAEAFF. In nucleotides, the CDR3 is TGTGCCAGCAGCTTATCAGGGCGCGTGCTCGGGGCTGAAGCTTTCTTT.

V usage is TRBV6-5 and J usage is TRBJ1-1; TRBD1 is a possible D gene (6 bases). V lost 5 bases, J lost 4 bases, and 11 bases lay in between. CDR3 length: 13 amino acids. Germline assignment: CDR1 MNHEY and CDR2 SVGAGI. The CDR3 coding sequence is TGTGCCAGCAGTACAGGGAGACTCACTGAAGCTTTCTTT. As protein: CASSTGRLTEAFF.

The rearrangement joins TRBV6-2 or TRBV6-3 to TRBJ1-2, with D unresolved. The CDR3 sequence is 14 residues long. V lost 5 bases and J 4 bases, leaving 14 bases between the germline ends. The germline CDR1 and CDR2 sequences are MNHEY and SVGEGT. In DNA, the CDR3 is TGTGCCAGCAGTCGCCCAGGCACGGCCTATGGCTACACCTTC. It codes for CASSRPGTAYGYTF.

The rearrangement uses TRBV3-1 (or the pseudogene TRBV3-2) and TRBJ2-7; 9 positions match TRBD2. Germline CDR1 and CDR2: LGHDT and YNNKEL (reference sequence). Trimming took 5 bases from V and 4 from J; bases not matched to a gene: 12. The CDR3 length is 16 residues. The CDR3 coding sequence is TGTGCCAGCAGCATCTCTGATAGCGGGAGTAGGTACGAGCAGTACTTC. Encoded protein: CASSISDSGSRYEQYF.

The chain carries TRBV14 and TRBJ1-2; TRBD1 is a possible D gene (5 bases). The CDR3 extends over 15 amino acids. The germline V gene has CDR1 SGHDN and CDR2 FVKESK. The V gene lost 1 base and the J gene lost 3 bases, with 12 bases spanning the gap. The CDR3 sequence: CASSQAGVLDYGYTF. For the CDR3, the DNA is TGTGCCAGCAGCCAAGCGGGGGTTTTGGACTATGGCTACACCTTC.

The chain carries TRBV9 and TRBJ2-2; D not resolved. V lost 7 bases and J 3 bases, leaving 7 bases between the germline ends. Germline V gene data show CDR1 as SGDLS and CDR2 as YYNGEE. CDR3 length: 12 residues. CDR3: CASGRDTGELFF. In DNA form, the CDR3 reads TGTGCCAGCGGCCGGGACACCGGGGAGCTGTTTTTT.

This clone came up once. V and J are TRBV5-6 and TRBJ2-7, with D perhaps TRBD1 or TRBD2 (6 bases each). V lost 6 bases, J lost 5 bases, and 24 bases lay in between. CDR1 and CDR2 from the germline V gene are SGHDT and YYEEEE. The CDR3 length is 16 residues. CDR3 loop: CASTLVGGLSPHEQYF. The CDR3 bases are TGTGCCAGCACCCTAGTCGGGGGCCTCTCACCCCACGAGCAGTACTTC. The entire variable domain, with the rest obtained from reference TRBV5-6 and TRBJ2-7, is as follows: DAGVTQSPTHLIKTRGQQVTLRCSPKSGHDTVSWYQQALGQGPQFIFQYYEEEERQRGNFPDRFSGHQFPNYSSELNVNALLLGDSALYLCASTLVGGLSPHEQYFGPGTRLTVT.

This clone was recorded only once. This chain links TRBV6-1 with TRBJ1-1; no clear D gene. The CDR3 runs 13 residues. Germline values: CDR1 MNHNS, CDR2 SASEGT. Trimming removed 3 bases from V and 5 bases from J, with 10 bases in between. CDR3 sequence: CASSEGPETEAFF. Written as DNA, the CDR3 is TGTGCCAGCAGTGAGGGCCCCGAAACTGAAGCTTTCTTT.

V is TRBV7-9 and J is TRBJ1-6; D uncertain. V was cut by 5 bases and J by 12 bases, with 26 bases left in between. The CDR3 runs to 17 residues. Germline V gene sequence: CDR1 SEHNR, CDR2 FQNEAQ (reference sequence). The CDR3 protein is CASSRRGQQLPTQPLHF. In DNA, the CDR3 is TGTGCCAGCAGCCGCCGCGGCCAACAGCTACCCACCCAACCCCTCCACTTT.

The DNA for the CDR3 is TGTGCCAGCAGACCCAGCGGGGACTATGGCTACACCTTC. The encoded protein is CASRPSGDYGYTF. This chain connects TRBV7-9 to TRBJ1-2; D remains ambiguous. Trimming removed 6 bases at V and 3 bases at J, with 11 bases between. Germline-derived CDR1 and CDR2 are SEHNR and FQNEAQ (reference sequence). This CDR3 spans 13 amino acids.

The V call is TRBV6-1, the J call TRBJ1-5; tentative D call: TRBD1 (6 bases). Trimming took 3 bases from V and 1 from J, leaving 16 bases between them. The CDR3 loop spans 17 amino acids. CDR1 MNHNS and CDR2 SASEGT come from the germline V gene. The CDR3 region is CASSDTPQGLSNQPQHF. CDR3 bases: TGTGCCAGCAGTGACACCCCACAGGGTTTGAGCAATCAGCCCCAGCATTTT.

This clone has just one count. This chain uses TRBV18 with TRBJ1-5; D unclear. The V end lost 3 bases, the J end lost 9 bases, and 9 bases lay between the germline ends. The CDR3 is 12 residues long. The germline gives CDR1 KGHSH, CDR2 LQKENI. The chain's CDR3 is CASSPIGGPQHF. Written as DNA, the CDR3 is TGTGCCAGCTCACCCATCGGTGGGCCCCAGCATTTT.